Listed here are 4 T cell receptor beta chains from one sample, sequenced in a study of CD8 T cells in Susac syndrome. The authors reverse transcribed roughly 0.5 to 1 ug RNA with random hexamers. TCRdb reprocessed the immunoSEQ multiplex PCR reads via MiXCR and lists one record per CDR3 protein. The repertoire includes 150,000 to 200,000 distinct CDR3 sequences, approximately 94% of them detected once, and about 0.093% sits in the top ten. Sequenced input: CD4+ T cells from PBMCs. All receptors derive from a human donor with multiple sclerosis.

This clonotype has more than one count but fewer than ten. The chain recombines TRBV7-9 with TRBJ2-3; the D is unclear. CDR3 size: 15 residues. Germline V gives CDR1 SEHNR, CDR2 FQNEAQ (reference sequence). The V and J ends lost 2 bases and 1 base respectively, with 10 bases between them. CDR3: CASSLSEAGTDTQYF. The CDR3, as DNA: TGTGCCAGCAGCTTATCTGAGGCGGGCACAGATACGCAGTATTTT.

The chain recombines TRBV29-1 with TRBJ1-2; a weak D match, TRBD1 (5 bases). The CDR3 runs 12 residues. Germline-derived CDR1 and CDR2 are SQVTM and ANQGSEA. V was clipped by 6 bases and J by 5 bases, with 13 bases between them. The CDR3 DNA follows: TGCAGCGTGGCCGTTAGGGGATATGGCTACACCTTC. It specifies CSVAVRGYGYTF.

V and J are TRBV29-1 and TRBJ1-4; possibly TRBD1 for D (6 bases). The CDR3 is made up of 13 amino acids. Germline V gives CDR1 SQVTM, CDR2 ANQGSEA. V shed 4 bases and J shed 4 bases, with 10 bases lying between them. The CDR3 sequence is CSVAGAGNEKLFF. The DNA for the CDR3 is TGCAGCGTTGCAGGGGCGGGTAATGAAAAACTGTTTTTT.

The CDR3 region is CASSLDRGGPETQYF. DNA for the CDR3: TGTGCCAGCAGCTTGGACAGGGGAGGCCCAGAGACCCAGTACTTC. The rearrangement links TRBV7-3 to TRBJ2-5; 9 bases agree with TRBD1. The ends lost 3 bases at V and 4 bases at J; junction bases unmatched: 6. The CDR3 has 15 amino acids. Germline-derived CDR1 and CDR2 are SGHTA and FQGTGA.